The 13 T cell receptor beta chains listed next were all sequenced from one sample in a study of blood T cell repertoires in COVID-19. Repertoires were generated with immunoSEQ multiplex PCR, while TCRdb's copy carries only in-frame clones and drops some. The sample gives 400,000 to 550,000 clones, more than 85% of which show up once; over 4% is in the top ten. The material sequenced was peripheral blood. The origin of the receptors is a woman aged 25-40 years with acute or convalescent COVID-19.

The rearrangement uses TRBV23-1 and TRBJ1-6, with D uncertain. TRBV23-1 is an open reading frame whose function is uncertain. Trimming pared 8 bases from V and 9 bases from J, leaving 23 bases between. This CDR3 comprises 16 residues. CDR3 in amino acids: CASLLNSPPIGSPLHF. In DNA, the CDR3 is TGCGCCAGCCTCCTGAACAGCCCGCCTATAGGTTCACCCCTCCACTTT.

The V gene is TRBV2, the J gene TRBJ2-7; 9 bases align to TRBD1. The germline gives CDR1 SNHLY, CDR2 FYNNEI. Unmatched junction bases numbered 5, after V lost 6 bases and J lost 2 bases. This CDR3 has 14 amino acids. Here the CDR3 DNA reads TGTGCCAGCAGCCCCGGGACAGGGCCCTACGAGCAGTACTTC. It specifies CASSPGTGPYEQYF. Full variable domain (remainder filled in from reference TRBV2 and TRBJ2-7): EPEVTQTPSHQVTQMGQEVILRCVPISNHLYFYWYRQILGQKVEFLVSFYNNEISEKSEIFDDQFSVERPDGSNFTLKIRSTKLEDSAMYFCASSPGTGPYEQYFGPGTRLTVT.

The genes are TRBV18 and TRBJ1-4; 7 nucleotides line up with TRBD1. The CDR3 runs to 15 residues. The V and J ends lost 5 bases and 0 bases, in that order; junction bases with no gene match: 3. Germline V lookup: CDR1 KGHSH, CDR2 LQKENI. The DNA for the CDR3 is TGTGCCAGCTCATTTGGACAGGCAACTAATGAAAAACTGTTTTTT. This encodes CASSFGQATNEKLFF.

This chain uses TRBV6-5 with TRBJ2-1; D is perhaps TRBD2 (7 bases). The CDR3 is 15 residues long. Germline lookup yields CDR1 MNHEY and CDR2 SVGAGI. V dropped 4 bases and J dropped 9 bases, with 19 bases sitting between them. The CDR3 coding sequence is TGTGCCAGCAGTTGGCACGGGGGGCTTGGGGGTGAGCAGTTCTTC. Translating it yields CASSWHGGLGGEQFF.

The chain has TRBV5-6 and TRBJ2-3; unclear D gene. Germline V gene lookup returns CDR1 SGHDT and CDR2 YYEEEE. This CDR3 is built from 15 residues. Trimming removed 0 bases at V and 0 bases at J, with 8 bases between. In DNA form, the CDR3 reads TGTGCCAGCAGCTTGGTACACAGCAGCACAGATACGCAGTATTTT. Protein: CASSLVHSSTDTQYF.

The chain recombines TRBV19 with TRBJ2-2; 13 bases fit TRBD2. The CDR3 length is 15 residues. Unmatched junction bases numbered 3, after V lost 10 bases and J lost 1 base. Germline CDR1 and CDR2: LNHDA and SQIVND (reference sequence). The CDR3 sequence is CATGLAGVNTGELFF. CDR3 DNA sequence: TGTGCCACCGGACTAGCGGGGGTGAACACCGGGGAGCTGTTTTTT.

This chain links TRBV19 with TRBJ2-7, with unresolved D. The CDR3 runs 17 residues. Germline CDR1 is LNHDA and CDR2 is SQIVND (reference sequence). Trimming shortened V by 10 bases and J by 0 bases, and 25 bases separated the two germline ends. The CDR3 loop reads CATNRNNRNKTSYEQYF. CDR3 nucleotides: TGTGCCACCAACAGAAACAACCGAAACAAAACCTCCTACGAGCAGTACTTC.

The table lists this clone with a few counts. Other DNA sequences from this sample encode an identical CDR3 as well. The V call is TRBV5-1, the J call TRBJ1-1; perhaps TRBD1 as D (6 bases). The CDR3 sequence is 14 residues long. V was trimmed by 0 bases and J by 1 base, leaving 7 bases between them. The germline gives CDR1 SGHRS, CDR2 YFSETQ. In DNA form, the CDR3 reads TGCGCCAGCAGCTTGGTGACAGGGAACACTGAAGCTTTCTTT. It codes for CASSLVTGNTEAFF.

V is TRBV2 and J is TRBJ2-5; 9 bases fit TRBD2. V lost 3 bases to trimming and J lost 0 bases; unmatched junction nucleotides: 2. The CDR3 totals 15 residues. The V gene's germline CDR1 is SNHLY and CDR2 FYNNEI. The CDR3 DNA follows: TGTGCCAGCAGTGAGATAGCGGGGGACCAAGAGACCCAGTACTTC. Its translation: CASSEIAGDQETQYF.

The chain couples TRBV18 to TRBJ2-3; the D is unclear. CDR3 length: 13 residues. Trimming pared 5 bases from V and 0 bases from J, leaving 6 bases between. The germline V gene encodes CDR1 KGHSH and CDR2 LQKENI. CDR3 protein: CASSFSSTDTQYF. The CDR3 DNA follows: TGTGCCAGCTCATTCTCTAGCACAGATACGCAGTATTTT.

The rearrangement uses TRBV19 and TRBJ1-1; no clear D. Looked up from germline, CDR1 is LNHDA and CDR2 is SQIVND (reference sequence). Trimming took off 6 bases at V and 3 bases at J, with 11 bases between the two ends. This CDR3 has 13 amino acids. The CDR3 region has the DNA TGTGCCAGTAGACGTGTGGGAGACACTGAAGCTTTCTTT. This sequence encodes CASRRVGDTEAFF.

V usage is TRBV4-2 and J usage is TRBJ2-4, with D possibly TRBD2 on 5 matching bases. Germline V CDR1 and CDR2: LGHNA, YNFKEQ. This CDR3 contains 14 residues. Trimming took off 5 bases at V and 8 bases at J, with 16 bases between the two ends. DNA for the CDR3: TGTGCCAGCAGCGGAAGAGAGGGTAGGGACATTCAGTACTTC. This translates into CASSGREGRDIQYF.

This clone turned up a few times. The chain is built from TRBV7-9 and TRBJ2-7, with TRBD2 matching 7 bases. The CDR3 totals 14 residues. Germline assignment: CDR1 SEHNR and CDR2 FQNEAQ (reference sequence). V lost 1 base to trimming and J lost 3 bases; unmatched junction nucleotides: 3. The CDR3 loop is CASSLGAGFYEQYF. The CDR3 DNA reads as TGTGCCAGCAGCTTAGGAGCGGGATTCTACGAGCAGTACTTC.